Described below is a single T cell receptor (beta chain) sequence and its context. The sample belongs to a study of blood T cell repertoires in COVID-19. Study in general: PBMCs, B-cell-depleted T cells, or T cells provided the cDNA or gDNA that made up the material.

V dropped 7 bases and J dropped 3 bases, with 12 bases sitting between them. This CDR3 spans 14 amino acids. Germline CDR1 and CDR2: MDHEN and SYDVKM. Authors' methods: Cell counts per sample came from amplifying reference gene primers. Here immunoSEQ multiplex PCR was the method, and the copy in TCRdb shows in-frame clones only, minus some. From that table come the V and J calls and clone size; the DNA was used to work out D and trimming. The sample consists of 30,000 to 35,000 clones, approximately 89% of them appearing once. The sequence came from a man aged 80 or over with acute or convalescent COVID-19. The chain carries TRBV28 and TRBJ2-2; perhaps TRBD1 as D (6 bases). Sequencing used peripheral blood. The DNA for the CDR3 is TGTGCCAGCAAGAATGGACAGTACACCGGGGAGCTGTTTTTT. This encodes CASKNGQYTGELFF.